This TCR beta chain was recorded in a study of blood T cells in healthy people across ages (dated by TCRdb to about 2015). For context, the study as a whole: In model experiments, template switching captured about one uniquely barcoded TCR beta cDNA molecule for every two T cells. Four age groups were formed from the donors: young (average 16 years), middle-aged (less than 40), aged (62) and long-lived (less than 85). To avoid experimental bias, donors of different ages were spread randomly across the sequencing lanes. Using the same blood draw, the study looked at two additional independent replicas of 1 million unique cDNA reads for two donors, one aged 18 to 30 and the other aged 80 or older. Using deep sequencing normalized with unique cDNA molecular identifiers, the study measured how TCR beta repertoire diversity changes with age. Overall study results and their limits: Because donor CMV infection status was unknown, age-related changes in expanded clonotypes were potentially confounded. Since profiling was done on bulk unsorted PBMCs, naive and antigen-experienced compartments could not be conclusively compared. There was a strong correlation between observed TCR beta diversity and the percentage of naive T cells measured by flow cytometry. As age increased, observed TCR beta diversity per million T cells dropped in a roughly linear way, and a significant reduction was already evident by age 40. Compared with the aged group, the long-lived group had more naive CD4+ T cells, fewer expanded clones and increased TCR diversity, suggesting age selection. Estimates of total diversity based on one million sequenced T cells were considered lower bounds and underestimates.

Library generation was performed with 5' RACE. Sequencer: Illumina HiSeq 2500. A second PCR of roughly 7 to 11 cycles was performed with a sample-barcoded 5' primer and a J-beta primer mix. Each TCR beta cDNA molecule received a unique molecular identifier from a template-switch 5' adaptor carrying 12 random nucleotides. Each sample yielded at least 3 million CDR3-containing paired-end reads. First-strand cDNA synthesis was performed from all RNA using the Mint cDNA synthesis kit, with priming by a TRBC-specific oligonucleotide. All cDNA was treated with uracil-DNA glycosylase and then went through a first 18-cycle PCR with the universal primers M1SS and BC2_uni_R. The original pipeline was this. For normalization, 1 million high-quality reads, each with a distinct molecular identifier, were randomly selected from each sample. Instead of being binned into consensus sequences, reads that shared molecular identifiers were thrown out. CDR3 identification, clonotype clustering and error correction used MiTCR with a Q25 quality threshold and the strictest error-elimination algorithm. A nonparametric unseen species model with Euler transformation was used to estimate a lower bound on total TCR beta diversity. TCRdb reran the public reads through fastp at Q25 and MiXCR, keeping productive beta chains. Entries are consolidated by CDR3 protein sequence, retaining the most common genes and DNA. Clone size and V and J calls follow TCRdb, not the original study. Across this sample there are 600,000 to 850,000 distinct CDR3 sequences, with roughly 44% seen only once. Jointly, the top ten make up more than 20% of the sample.

Donors were 40 or so systemically healthy Caucasian individuals from Russia aged roughly 6 to 100 years. Around 10 milliliters of peripheral blood were collected from each donor into EDTA-treated Vacutainer tubes. Ficoll-Paque density-gradient centrifugation was used to isolate PBMCs, with at least 6.5 million per sample. Trizol reagent was used to extract total RNA from PBMCs, with at least 5.5 micrograms per sample. For every donor, flow cytometry on a PBMC aliquot measured the percentage of naive CD45RAhigh/CD27high T cells. Concerning this clonotype: This receptor's antigen is unknown. The input lacks base qualities; no much larger clone sits a single base away.

The sequenced sample consisted of blood. The clonotype was recovered from a woman in her sixties in good health.

The nucleotide sequence is given as TGTGCCAGCAGCTCCACGCTAGCGACTTCCTACAATGAGCAGTTCTTC. This gives the protein CASSSTLATSYNEQFF. The sequence links TRBV7-9 to TRBJ2-1; TRBD2 could be the D gene, as 6 bases match. Including the terminal cysteine and phenylalanine, the CDR3 comprises 16 residues. Just the 48-base CDR3 DNA is kept, in frame starting at base 1. The V end loses 4 bases and the J end loses 1 base, and a stretch of 14 bases separates them. CDR1 SEHNR and CDR2 FQNEAQ are derived from the germline V gene (reference sequence).